This TCR beta chain was observed in a study of blood T cell repertoires in COVID-19. Study at large: Samples of COVID-19 (acute and convalescent) were obtained from the United States, Italy and Spain.

The CDR3 consists of 15 residues. Trimming took 7 bases from V and 4 from J; bases not matched to a gene: 8. Germline CDR1 is MNHEY and CDR2 is SVGAGI. Cohorts were determined from participant-reported clinical history. Authors' data handling: How many nucleated cells were present was estimated from reference gene primer amplification. Here immunoSEQ multiplex PCR was the method, and the copy in TCRdb shows in-frame clones only, minus some. The V and J calls and clone size are taken from that table; D and trimming were inferred from the DNA. The sample lists some 200,000 clones; approximately 82% were seen once.

Sequencing used PBMCs or T cells enriched from blood (not recorded which). The chain combines TRBV6-5 with TRBJ2-1, with 9 positions matching TRBD1. The TCR originated in a woman aged 45 to 65 who had recovered from COVID-19. DNA of the CDR3: TGTGCCAGCATCATAGGGACAGGGTCGTACAATGAGCAGTTCTTC. Protein product: CASIIGTGSYNEQFF.